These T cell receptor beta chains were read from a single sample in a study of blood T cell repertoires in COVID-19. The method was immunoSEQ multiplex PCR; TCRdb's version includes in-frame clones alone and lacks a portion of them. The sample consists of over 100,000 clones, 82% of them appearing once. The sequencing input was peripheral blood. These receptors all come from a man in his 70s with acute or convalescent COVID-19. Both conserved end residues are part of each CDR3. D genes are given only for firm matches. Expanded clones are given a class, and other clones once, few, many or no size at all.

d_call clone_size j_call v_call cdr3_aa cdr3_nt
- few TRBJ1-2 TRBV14 CASSQGVSRGNYGYTF TGTGCCAGCAGCCAAGGGGTGAGTAGGGGGAACTATGGCTACACCTTC
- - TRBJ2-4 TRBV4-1 CASSQDIAGASGRENIQYF TGCGCCAGCAGCCAAGATATTGCGGGGGCCTCTGGCAGAGAAAACATTCAGTACTTC
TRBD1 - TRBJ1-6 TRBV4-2 CASSQGPQGADSPLHF TGTGCCAGCAGCCAAGGTCCACAGGGGGCGGATTCACCCCTCCACTTT
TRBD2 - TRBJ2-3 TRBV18 CASSQIRLAGSTDTQYF TGTGCCAGCTCCCAAATCCGACTAGCGGGAAGCACAGATACGCAGTATTTT
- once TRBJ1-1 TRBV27 CASSLSRNTEAFF TGTGCCAGCAGTTTATCGCGGAACACTGAAGCTTTCTTT
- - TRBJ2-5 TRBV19 CASSSRETGAETQYF TGTGCCAGTAGTTCCCGTGAGACAGGAGCGGAGACCCAGTACTTC
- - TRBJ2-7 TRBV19 CASSIGEGVFYEQYF TGTGCCAGTAGTATAGGCGAGGGGGTGTTCTACGAGCAGTACTTC
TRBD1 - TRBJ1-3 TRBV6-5 CASSYSTGDGNTIYF TGTGCCAGCAGTTACTCGACAGGGGATGGGAACACCATATATTTT
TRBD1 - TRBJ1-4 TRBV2 CASSTQGLRDEKLFF TGTGCCAGCAGTACACAGGGGCTCAGGGATGAAAAACTGTTTTTT
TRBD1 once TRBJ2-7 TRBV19 CASSNRQGMYEQYF TGTGCCAGTAGTAATCGACAGGGGATGTACGAGCAGTACTTC
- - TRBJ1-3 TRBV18 CASSPGQPRNTIYF TGTGCCAGCTCACCCGGACAGCCCCGAAACACCATATATTTT
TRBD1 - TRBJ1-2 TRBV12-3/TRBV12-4 CASSLTGDYGYTF TGTGCCAGCAGTCTGACAGGGGACTATGGCTACACCTTC
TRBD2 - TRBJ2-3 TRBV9 CASSASGGAPDTQYF TGTGCCAGCAGCGCCAGCGGGGGGGCCCCAGATACGCAGTATTTT
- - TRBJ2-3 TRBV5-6 CASSLGAPQYF TGTGCCAGCAGCTTGGGGGCCCCGCAGTATTTT
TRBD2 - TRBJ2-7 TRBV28 CASRGTSGVYEQYF TGTGCCAGCAGGGGGACTAGCGGGGTCTACGAGCAGTACTTC
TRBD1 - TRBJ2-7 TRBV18 CASSLDRGAYEQYF TGTGCCAGCTCACTAGACAGGGGGGCCTACGAGCAGTACTTC
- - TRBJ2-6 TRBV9 CASSEPAGANVLTF TGTGCCAGCAGCGAGCCCGCGGGGGCCAACGTCCTGACTTTC
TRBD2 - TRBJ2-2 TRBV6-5 CASSFPGGTNTGELFF TGTGCCAGCAGTTTTCCGGGAGGGACGAACACCGGGGAGCTGTTTTTT
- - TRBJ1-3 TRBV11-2 CASTLVAGTSGNTIYF TGTGCCAGCACCTTAGTAGCGGGGACATCTGGAAACACCATATATTTT
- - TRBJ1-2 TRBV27 CASSPGRFYGSGYTF TGTGCCAGCAGTCCCGGCCGGTTTTATGGGAGCGGCTACACCTTC
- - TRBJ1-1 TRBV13 CASSPLIHTEAFF TGTGCCAGCAGCCCGCTAATTCACACTGAAGCTTTCTTT
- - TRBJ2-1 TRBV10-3 CAISDMSSYNEQFF TGTGCCATCTCCGACATGAGCTCCTACAATGAGCAGTTCTTC
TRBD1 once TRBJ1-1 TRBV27 CASIPDRDRGEAFF TGTGCCAGCATTCCGGACAGGGATAGGGGTGAAGCTTTCTTT
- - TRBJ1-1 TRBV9 CASSAYSGNTEAFF TGTGCCAGCAGCGCATACTCAGGGAACACTGAAGCTTTCTTT
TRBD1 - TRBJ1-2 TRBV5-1 CASTRETGGAGYTF TGCGCCAGCACTCGAGAAACAGGGGGCGCTGGCTACACCTTC
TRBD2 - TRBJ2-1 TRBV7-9 CASSRLAGGSYNEQFF TGTGCCAGCAGCCGGCTAGCGGGGGGCTCCTACAATGAGCAGTTCTTC
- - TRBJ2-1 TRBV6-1 CASSERILQGGNEQFF TGTGCCAGCAGTGAACGTATTTTGCAGGGCGGCAATGAGCAGTTCTTC
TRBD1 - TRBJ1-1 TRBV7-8 CASNSQGAGTNTEAFF TGTGCCAGCAACTCGCAGGGGGCAGGAACGAACACTGAAGCTTTCTTT
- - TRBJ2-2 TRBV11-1 CASSLTRVGTGELFF TGTGCCAGCAGCTTAACTAGGGTGGGCACCGGGGAGCTGTTTTTT
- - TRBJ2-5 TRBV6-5 CASNRQREQETQYF TGTGCCAGCAATCGTCAAAGGGAGCAAGAGACCCAGTACTTC
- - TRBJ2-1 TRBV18 CASSPNSQALSYNEQFF TGTGCCAGCTCACCTAACTCTCAAGCGTTGTCCTACAATGAGCAGTTCTTC
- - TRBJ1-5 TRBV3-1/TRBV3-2 CASSQDTGWRQPQHF TGTGCCAGCAGCCAAGATACAGGGTGGAGGCAGCCCCAGCATTTT
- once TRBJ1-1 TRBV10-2 CASSGQMNTEAFF TGCGCCAGCAGCGGACAGATGAACACTGAAGCTTTCTTT
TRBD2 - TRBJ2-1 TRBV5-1 CASSPAGVSNEQFF TGCGCCAGCAGCCCAGCGGGAGTTAGCAATGAGCAGTTCTTC
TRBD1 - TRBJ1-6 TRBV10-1 CASSGDRNSPLHF TGCGCCAGCAGTGGGGACAGGAATTCACCCCTCCACTTT
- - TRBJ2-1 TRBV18 CASSQREGRITYNEQFF TGTGCCAGCTCACAACGTGAAGGGAGAATCACCTACAATGAGCAGTTCTTC
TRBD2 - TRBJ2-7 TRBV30 CAWSARSSGGAYEQYF TGTGCCTGGAGTGCACGAAGTAGCGGGGGGGCATACGAGCAGTACTTC
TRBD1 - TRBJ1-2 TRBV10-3 CAITGGAYYGYTF TGTGCCATAACAGGGGGCGCGTACTATGGCTACACCTTC
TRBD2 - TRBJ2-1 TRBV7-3 CASSLIPGRGLAGTSSYNEQFF TGTGCCAGCAGCTTAATCCCGGGCAGGGGACTAGCGGGGACGAGCTCCTACAATGAGCAGTTCTTC
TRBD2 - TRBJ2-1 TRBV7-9 CASSLGTSGHNEQFF TGTGCCAGCAGCCTCGGGACTAGCGGACACAATGAGCAGTTCTTC
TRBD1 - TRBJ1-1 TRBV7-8 CASSPKTGYGNTEAFF TGTGCCAGCAGCCCGAAGACAGGGTATGGGAACACTGAAGCTTTCTTT
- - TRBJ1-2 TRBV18 CASSPGEGGDNYGYTF TGTGCCAGCTCACCGGGAGAAGGAGGAGATAACTATGGCTACACCTTC
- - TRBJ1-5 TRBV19 CASSMKGGNQPQHF TGTGCCAGTAGTATGAAAGGGGGCAATCAGCCCCAGCATTTT